This T cell receptor beta chain emerged from a study of cytomegalovirus exposure and HLA in healthy donors. Use of 60 Vbeta and 13 Jbeta primers characterized the PCR. Original processing notes: About 11 million of the 80 million or so unique TCR beta chains counted in a later analysis were shared. The data were produced by immunoSEQ multiplex PCR, yet TCRdb's version contains in-frame clones alone and is incomplete. That table is the source of V, J and clone size, and D and trimming were worked out from the DNA. The sample consists of 120,000 or so clones, approximately 69% of them appearing once. A note on this clone: Its antigen is not identified.

Overall study findings and caveats: TCR association rates varied by HLA locus in a later analysis, with DRB1 highest and HLA-C lowest.

V trimming: 2 bases; J trimming: 7 bases; junction bases outside the gene matches: 7. Germline lookup yields CDR1 SGHVS and CDR2 FNYEAQ. The CDR3 sequence is 15 residues long. This clonotype was sampled from a woman in her 50s in good health and CMV-seropositive. The sequencing sample was made of PBMCs. The chain links TRBV7-6 to TRBJ2-2, with 7 bases identical to TRBD2. In nucleotides, the CDR3 is TGTGCCAGCAGCTTAAGCGGGACTTCTCACGGGGAGCTGTTTTTT. The encoded protein is CASSLSGTSHGELFF.